Below, one T cell receptor beta chain is given with its context. The data derive from a study of blood T cell repertoires in COVID-19. Turning to the study itself: Researchers got acute and convalescent COVID-19 samples from the United States, Italy and Spain. PBMCs, B-cell-depleted T cells, or T cells provided the cDNA or gDNA that made up the material.

Study processing details: Researchers report that nucleated cell counts were estimated from reference gene primer amplification. Using immunoSEQ multiplex PCR, the repertoire was profiled, and TCRdb retains in-frame clones only, with some absent. That table is the source of V, J and clone size, and D and trimming were worked out from the DNA. The sample contains 250,000 to 300,000 clones, about nine tenths of which appear only once. The germline V gene encodes CDR1 MGHRA and CDR2 YSYEKL. This CDR3 is 14 amino acids long. V was trimmed by 2 bases and J by 7 bases, leaving 14 bases between them. V is TRBV4-1 and J is TRBJ1-2; TRBD1 is a possible D gene (6 bases). The specimen was peripheral blood. The TCR was taken from a woman aged 45 to 65 who had recovered from COVID-19. CDR3 nucleotides: TGCGCCAGCAGCCAAAACTCAGGGGCCGGTGGCTACACCTTC. Its translation is CASSQNSGAGGYTF.